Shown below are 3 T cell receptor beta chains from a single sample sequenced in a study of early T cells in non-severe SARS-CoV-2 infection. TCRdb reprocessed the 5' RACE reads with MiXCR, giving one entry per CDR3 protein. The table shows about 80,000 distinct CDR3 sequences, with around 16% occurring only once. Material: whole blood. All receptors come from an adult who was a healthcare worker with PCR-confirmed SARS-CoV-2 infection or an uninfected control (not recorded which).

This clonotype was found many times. The CDR3 loop reads CASSQPIVEGRTEAFF. CDR3 coding DNA: TGCGCCAGCAGCCAACCAATAGTGGAGGGGAGGACTGAAGCTTTCTTT. The chain combines TRBV4-1 with TRBJ1-1; D perhaps matches TRBD1 (5 bases). The CDR3 runs to 16 residues. V was shortened by 2 bases and J by 5 bases, with 18 bases between the two germline ends. CDR1 is MGHRA and CDR2 is YSYEKL in the germline V gene.

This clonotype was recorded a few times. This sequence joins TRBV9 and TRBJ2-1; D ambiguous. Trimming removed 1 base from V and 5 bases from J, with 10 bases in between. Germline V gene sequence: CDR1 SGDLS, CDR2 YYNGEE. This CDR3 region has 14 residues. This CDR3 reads CASSVQLRDNEQFF. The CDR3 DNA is TGTGCCAGCAGCGTACAGCTACGGGACAATGAGCAGTTCTTC.

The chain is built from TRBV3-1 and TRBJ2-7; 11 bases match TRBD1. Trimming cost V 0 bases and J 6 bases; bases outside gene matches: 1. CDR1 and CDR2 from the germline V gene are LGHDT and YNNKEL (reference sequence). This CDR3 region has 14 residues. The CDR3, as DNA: TGTGCCAGCAGCCAAGAAGGGACAGGGGGCGAGCAGTACTTC. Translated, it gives CASSQEGTGGEQYF.